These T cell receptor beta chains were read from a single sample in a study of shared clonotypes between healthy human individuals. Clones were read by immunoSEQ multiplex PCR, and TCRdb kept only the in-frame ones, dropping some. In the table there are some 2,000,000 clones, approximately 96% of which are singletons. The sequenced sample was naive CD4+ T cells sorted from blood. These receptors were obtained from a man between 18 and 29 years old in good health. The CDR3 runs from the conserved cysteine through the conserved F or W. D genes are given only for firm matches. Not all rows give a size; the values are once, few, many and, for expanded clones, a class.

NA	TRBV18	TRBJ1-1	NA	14	TGTGCCAGCTCACCAGACAGGTCACTAGCTGAAGCTTTCTTT	CASSPDRSLAEAFF
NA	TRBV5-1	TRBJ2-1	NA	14	TGCGCCAGCAGCTTGGCGGGCTCGCGGTATGAGCAGTTCTTC	CASSLAGSRYEQFF
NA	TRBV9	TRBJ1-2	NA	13	TGTGCCAGCAGCAAACAGGGAATCGAGGGCTACACCTTC	CASSKQGIEGYTF
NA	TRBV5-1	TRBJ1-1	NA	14	TGCGCCAGCAGCTTACGTGGGGCGTTCACTGAAGCTTTCTTT	CASSLRGAFTEAFF
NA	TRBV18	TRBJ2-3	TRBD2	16	TGTGCCAGCTCATCCATGCGTAGCGGGATGACAGATACGCAGTATTTT	CASSSMRSGMTDTQYF
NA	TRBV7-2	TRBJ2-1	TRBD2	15	TGTGCCAGCAGCTCAACTAGCGGGGGAACCAATGAGCAGTTCTTC	CASSSTSGGTNEQFF
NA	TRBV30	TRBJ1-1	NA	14	TGTGCCTGGAGTGTACTCACAGGGTACACTGAAGCTTTCTTT	CAWSVLTGYTEAFF
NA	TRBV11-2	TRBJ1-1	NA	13	TGTGCCAGCAGCTTAGATCGCGGACAAGAAGCTTTCTTT	CASSLDRGQEAFF
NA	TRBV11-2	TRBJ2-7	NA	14	TGTGCCAGCAGCTTAGATAGGTTCCCCTACGAGCAGTACTTC	CASSLDRFPYEQYF
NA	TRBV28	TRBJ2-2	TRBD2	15	TGTGCCAGCTCCCCTAGCGGGATGAACACCGGGGAGCTGTTTTTT	CASSPSGMNTGELFF
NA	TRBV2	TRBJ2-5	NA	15	TGTGCCAGCAGTGAAACCTCGGCGTACCAAGAGACCCAGTACTTC	CASSETSAYQETQYF
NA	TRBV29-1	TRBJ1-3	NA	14	TGCAGCGTTGAAGGGGGGGGCTCTGGAAACACCATATATTTT	CSVEGGGSGNTIYF
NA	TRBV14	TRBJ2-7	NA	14	TGTGCCAGCAGTCTTCTACCTTACCCCTACGAGCAGTACTTC	CASSLLPYPYEQYF
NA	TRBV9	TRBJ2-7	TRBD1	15	TGTGCCAGCAGCGACACCGGGACAGGGACCGACGAGCAGTACTTC	CASSDTGTGTDEQYF
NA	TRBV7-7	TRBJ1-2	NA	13	TGTGTAATCAAGGGCAGGGCGTCCTATGGCTACACCTTC	CVIKGRASYGYTF
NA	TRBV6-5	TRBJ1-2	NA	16	TGTGCCAGCAGGTACCAAAGGCTGGAACAGAACTATGGCTACACCTTC	CASRYQRLEQNYGYTF
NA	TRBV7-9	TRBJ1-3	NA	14	TGTGCCAGCAGCCTCCATCAGGGAGAAAACACCATATATTTT	CASSLHQGENTIYF
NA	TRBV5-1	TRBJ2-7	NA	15	TGCGCCAGCAGCTTGGGGTCTAGTTTTTCCTACGAGCAGTACTTC	CASSLGSSFSYEQYF
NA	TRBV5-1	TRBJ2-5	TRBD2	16	TGCGCCAGCAGCCGATCGCTAGCGGGAGGCGTGGAGACCCAGTACTTC	CASSRSLAGGVETQYF
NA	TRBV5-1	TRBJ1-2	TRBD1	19	TGCGCCAGCAGCTTGGGGACAGGGGGCGCGATCAGGGGATGGAATGGCTACACCTTC	CASSLGTGGAIRGWNGYTF
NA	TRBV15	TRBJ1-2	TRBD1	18	TGTGCCACCAGCAGAGATACAGGGGGCCGATTCACCAGCTATGGCTACACCTTC	CATSRDTGGRFTSYGYTF
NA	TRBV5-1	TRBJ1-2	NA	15	TGCGCCAGCAGCCCTGCGCAAAGGACAACGTATGGCTACACCTTC	CASSPAQRTTYGYTF
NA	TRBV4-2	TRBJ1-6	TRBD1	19	TGTGCCAGCAGCCAAGAGCTGACCGGGACAGTCCACTATAATTCACCCCTCCACTTT	CASSQELTGTVHYNSPLHF
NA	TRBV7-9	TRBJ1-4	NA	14	TGTGCCAGCAGCCCAGGGCCATCTAATGAAAAACTGTTTTTT	CASSPGPSNEKLFF
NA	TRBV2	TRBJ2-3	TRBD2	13	TGTGCCCGCGGGGCGGGGGGATCAGATACGCAGTATTTT	CARGAGGSDTQYF
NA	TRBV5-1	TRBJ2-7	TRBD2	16	TGCGCCAGCAGCCTCCTTTCTAGCGGGGGCGTCTACGAGCAGTACTTC	CASSLLSSGGVYEQYF
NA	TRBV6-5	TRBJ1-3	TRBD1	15	TGTGCCAGCATCAACTCGGGACAGGGGGGAAACACCATATATTTT	CASINSGQGGNTIYF
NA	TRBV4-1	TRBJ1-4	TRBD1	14	TGCGCCAGCAGCCAGGACAGGGGATGGGGTAAACTGTTTTTT	CASSQDRGWGKLFF
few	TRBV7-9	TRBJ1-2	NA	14	TGTGCCAGCAGCTTAGTGTCCTACGATTATGGCTACACCTTC	CASSLVSYDYGYTF
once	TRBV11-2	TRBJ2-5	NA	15	TGTGCCAGCAGCTTAGATGGGCAGGGGAGGGAGACCCAGTACTTC	CASSLDGQGRETQYF
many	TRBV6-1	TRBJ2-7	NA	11	TGTGCCAGCAGTGAACCCTACGAGCAGTACTTC	CASSEPYEQYF